The 10 T cell receptor beta chains below were found in one sample sequenced in a study of blood T cells in healthy people across ages. It was with a sample-barcoded 5' primer and a J-beta primer mix that a second PCR of roughly 7 to 12 cycles was run. TCRdb fed the 5' RACE reads into MiXCR, producing one record per CDR3 protein. The sample includes hundreds of thousands of distinct CDR3 sequences, 25% to 35% of them seen just once. Sequenced input: blood. These receptors were taken from an elderly woman in good health.

The chain couples TRBV5-1 to TRBJ2-5, with D uncertain. Germline CDR1 SGHRS, CDR2 YFSETQ. The CDR3 covers 16 residues. Between the trimmed V and J ends, which lost 4 bases and 5 bases, there was a span of 21 bases. CDR3 in DNA: TGCGCCAGCAGCCTTGGTGACGGCCGAGGTGGGGAGACCCAGTACTTC. It codes for CASSLGDGRGGETQYF.

This clonotype was counted ten times or more. The chain has TRBV20-1 and TRBJ2-1; D unclear. V gave up 1 base and J gave up 4 bases, with 11 bases separating them. The germline CDR1 and CDR2 sequences are DFQATT and SNEGSKA (reference sequence). The CDR3 spans 14 residues. CDR3 amino acids: CSARGDQFYNEQFF. The CDR3 DNA follows: TGCAGTGCTAGAGGGGATCAATTTTACAATGAGCAGTTCTTC.

This clonotype has a count of ten or more. The chain carries TRBV24-1 and TRBJ2-3, with 8 bases identical to TRBD1. Germline CDR1 KGHDR, CDR2 SFDVKD. The CDR3 length is 17 residues. The V segment lost 0 bases and the J segment 7 bases; nucleotides outside the gene matches: 11. CDR3 coding DNA: TGTGCCACCAGTGATTTGCCCCCCGCGACAGGGGCGAATACGCAGTATTTT. It translates to CATSDLPPATGANTQYF.

In this sample, this clonotype turned up many times. The chain carries TRBV6-2 or TRBV6-3 and TRBJ1-6; D ambiguous. V dropped 5 bases and J dropped 15 bases, with 17 bases sitting between them. Germline-derived CDR1 and CDR2 are MNHEY and SVGEGT. The CDR3 consists of 13 residues. CDR3 loop: CASSNGRAGDLHF. The CDR3 DNA reads as TGTGCCAGCAGTAATGGACGGGCAGGTGACCTCCACTTT.

The J gene is TRBJ1-1, the V gene TRBV6-2 or TRBV6-3; D remains ambiguous. The germline V gene has CDR1 MNHEY and CDR2 SVGEGT. V lost 4 bases and J lost 5, with 14 bases in between. The CDR3 has 14 residues. The CDR3 spells CASSLFWVGTEAFF. The CDR3 nucleotides are TGTGCCAGCAGTTTGTTCTGGGTTGGGACTGAAGCTTTCTTT.

This clonotype was detected a few times. This chain links TRBV7-9 with TRBJ1-2; 8 nucleotides line up with TRBD1. This CDR3 contains 15 residues. Germline loops: CDR1 SEHNR, CDR2 FQNEAQ (reference sequence). The ends lost 5 bases at V and 7 bases at J; junction bases unmatched: 12. CDR3 sequence: CASSDTDRTGSGYTF. The CDR3 nucleotides are TGTGCCAGCAGCGATACGGACAGGACAGGGTCTGGCTACACCTTC.

This clonotype occurred many times. The gene calls are TRBV28 and TRBJ2-1, with 8 bases matching TRBD1. Per germline, CDR1 MDHEN and CDR2 SYDVKM. The CDR3 is 15 residues long. V shed 2 bases and J 4 bases; nucleotides not matched to a gene: 4. The CDR3 DNA sequence: TGTGCCAGCAGTTTAAAAGGACAGGGATACAATGAGCAGTTCTTC. Its translation is CASSLKGQGYNEQFF.

This clonotype was detected many times. The chain links TRBV3-1 to TRBJ2-5; the match to TRBD2 covers 13 bases. Germline CDR1 and CDR2: LGHDT and YNNKEL (reference sequence). The CDR3 is made up of 17 amino acids. The junction had 7 bases not matched to a gene; V was cut back by 5 bases and J by 1 base. The CDR3 here is CASSLIGTSGAQETQYF. CDR3 DNA: TGTGCCAGCAGCTTAATTGGGACTAGCGGGGCCCAAGAGACCCAGTACTTC.

J is TRBJ2-3 and V is TRBV20-1; 7 bases agree with TRBD2. CDR1 DFQATT and CDR2 SNEGSKA come from the germline V gene (reference sequence). The CDR3 runs to 14 residues. V trimming: 3 bases; J trimming: 4 bases; junction bases outside the gene matches: 7. Here the CDR3 DNA reads TGCAGTGCTAGCCGCGGCGGGAGTCCAGATACGCAGTATTTT. It yields the protein CSASRGGSPDTQYF.

In this sample, this clonotype turned up many times. The V call is TRBV20-1, the J call TRBJ2-5; TRBD1 or TRBD2 may be the D gene (5 bases each). Between the trimmed V and J ends, which lost 1 base and 11 bases, there was a span of 14 bases. CDR1 DFQATT and CDR2 SNEGSKA come from the germline V gene (reference sequence). CDR3 size: 12 residues. CDR3 DNA sequence: TGCAGTGCTAGAGTGGGGCGTTGGGAGCAGTACTTC. This translates into CSARVGRWEQYF.